Included here is one TCR beta chain sequence, with context. Antigen: not known. This sample was taken from a study of graft-versus-host responses after intestinal transplantation. Across the study: Each transplant was multivisceral, liver-intestinal, or isolated intestinal. Study results and limitations: GvH clones occurred in recipient marrow; some first appeared in ileum or blood.

The repertoire was sequenced with immunoSEQ multiplex PCR; TCRdb's copy has only in-frame clones and lacks some. The sample lists under 90,000 clones, 91% occurring once. The CDR3 consists of 15 residues. Germline V gene sequence: CDR1 SGHDN, CDR2 FVKESK. Trimming shortened V by 2 bases and J by 8 bases, and 13 bases separated the two germline ends. The chain joins TRBV14 to TRBJ1-6; D not resolved. The origin of this receptor is a human donor who was the organ donor for an intestinal transplant. The sequencing here drew on unstimulated CD4+ T cells sorted from spleen or lymph node cells, taken before transplant. The DNA for the CDR3 is TGTGCCAGCAGCCAACAGATCATTCGGGATTCACCCCTCCACTTT. Protein product: CASSQQIIRDSPLHF.